The 20 T cell receptor beta chains given below trace back to one sample, sequenced in a study of long-term antiretroviral therapy in people with HIV. At the survey level, the v3.0 immunoSEQ assay was run. Repertoires were generated with immunoSEQ multiplex PCR, while TCRdb's copy carries only in-frame clones and drops some. This sample carries approximately 23,000 clones, about four fifths of them seen once, and the ten largest clones take approximately 7.7%. The sample in question was unsorted PBMCs, obtained 1.5 years after starting antiretroviral therapy. These receptors were obtained from a man in his thirties or forties with HIV.

About this clone: Other DNA sequences from this sample encode an identical CDR3 as well. This sequence joins TRBV4-3 and TRBJ1-5; D perhaps matches TRBD1 (5 bases). The CDR3 spans 16 residues. Trimming cost V 0 bases and J 4 bases, with 13 bases left between them. Germline V lookup: CDR1 LGHNA, CDR2 YSLEER. The CDR3 coding sequence is TGCGCCAGCAGCCAAGATCTAAGGGGCGGTAATCAGCCCCAGCATTTT. It codes for CASSQDLRGGNQPQHF.

This chain links TRBV6-1 with TRBJ2-7; TRBD1 matches at 8 bases. The V gene end was trimmed by 7 bases and the J gene end by 3 bases; junction bases not matched to a gene: 5. The CDR3 extends over 13 amino acids. Germline CDR1 reads MNHNS; CDR2 reads SASEGT. As DNA, the CDR3 is TGTGCCAGCAAAATCGACAGGGGCTACGAGCAGTACTTC. This translates into CASKIDRGYEQYF.

The V gene is TRBV6-1, the J gene TRBJ2-4; a possible D gene is TRBD1 (5 bases). This CDR3 has 15 amino acids. Trimming took 2 bases from V and 7 from J, leaving 15 bases between them. Germline values: CDR1 MNHNS, CDR2 SASEGT. CDR3 coding DNA: TGTGCCAGCAGTGAACGTTCCGGCGCAGGGAACATTCAGTACTTC. Residues: CASSERSGAGNIQYF.

The rearrangement joins TRBV28 to TRBJ1-4; D possibly corresponds to TRBD1 (5 bases). The CDR3 is made up of 15 amino acids. The V end was cut by 6 bases, the J end by 4 bases, with 15 bases between. Germline CDR1 is MDHEN and CDR2 is SYDVKM. CDR3 DNA sequence: TGTGCCAGCAGCTTTGGGGGAGGATTTAATGAAAAACTGTTTTTT. Amino acid sequence: CASSFGGGFNEKLFF.

V usage is TRBV2 and J usage is TRBJ2-5, with D possibly being TRBD1 or TRBD2 (5 bases each). Germline CDR1 is SNHLY and CDR2 is FYNNEI. V dropped 6 bases and J dropped 4 bases, with 12 bases sitting between them. CDR3 length: 13 residues. DNA of the CDR3: TGTGCCAGCAGATCGGGACCGCCAGAGACCCAGTACTTC. Its protein is CASRSGPPETQYF. The full variable domain, its missing parts supplied by reference TRBV2 and TRBJ2-5, is EPEVTQTPSHQVTQMGQEVILRCVPISNHLYFYWYRQILGQKVEFLVSFYNNEISEKSEIFDDQFSVERPDGSNFTLKIRSTKLEDSAMYFCASRSGPPETQYFGPGTRLLVL.

A single count supports this clone. V gene TRBV12-5 combines with J gene TRBJ2-1; no reliable D call. The germline gives CDR1 LGHNT, CDR2 FRNRAP. The CDR3 is made up of 11 amino acids. The V end lost 3 bases, the J end lost 6 bases, and 3 bases lay between the germline ends. CDR3 bases: TGTGCTAGTGGTTTCGCCAATGAGCAGTTCTTC. This encodes CASGFANEQFF.

The chain uses TRBV11-1 and TRBJ2-1; 11 nucleotides align to TRBD2. There are 17 residues in the CDR3. V lost 6 bases, J lost 0 bases, and 7 bases stayed unmatched. CDR1 is SGHAT, CDR2 FQDESV, per germline (reference sequence). CDR3 nucleotide sequence: TGTGCCAGCAGTTCCGGGACTAGCGGTTTCTCCTACAATGAGCAGTTCTTC. Protein sequence: CASSSGTSGFSYNEQFF.

This clone was recorded once. V usage is TRBV19 and J usage is TRBJ2-3; 9 nucleotides line up with TRBD1. The germline V gene encodes CDR1 LNHDA and CDR2 SQIVND (reference sequence). The CDR3 length is 14 residues. The V gene end was trimmed by 7 bases and the J gene end by 8 bases; junction bases not matched to a gene: 10. CDR3 residues: CASTPGQGSGTQYF. For the CDR3, the DNA is TGTGCCAGTACCCCGGGACAGGGCTCAGGTACGCAGTATTTT.

The chain carries TRBV6-1 and TRBJ1-4; 9 bases are a match to TRBD1. There are 15 residues in the CDR3. CDR1 is MNHNS and CDR2 is SASEGT in the germline V gene. V trimming: 2 bases; J trimming: 5 bases; junction bases outside the gene matches: 3. CDR3 protein: CASSENRGPNEKLFF. The CDR3 DNA follows: TGTGCCAGCAGTGAAAACAGGGGGCCAAATGAAAAACTGTTTTTT.

This chain uses TRBV18 with TRBJ2-1; the D gene is possibly TRBD1 (6 bases). V shed 0 bases and J shed 0 bases, with 18 bases lying between them. Germline V gives CDR1 KGHSH, CDR2 LQKENI. The CDR3 runs to 19 residues. This chain's CDR3 is CASSPPLGVKGDSYNEQFF. In DNA form, the CDR3 reads TGTGCCAGCTCACCACCGCTAGGTGTGAAGGGGGACTCCTACAATGAGCAGTTCTTC.

The chain is built from TRBV7-6 and TRBJ2-7, with D unresolved. This CDR3 spans 14 amino acids. Deletions cut 5 bases from V and 2 bases from J, with 13 bases between. CDR1 and CDR2 from the germline V gene are SGHVS and FNYEAQ. CDR3 sequence reads: CASSPPATPYEQYF. The CDR3 DNA follows: TGTGCCAGCAGCCCGCCAGCTACCCCCTACGAGCAGTACTTC. Based on the CDR3 plus reference TRBV7-6 and TRBJ2-7, the full variable domain is GAGVSQSPRYKVTKRGQDVALRCDPISGHVSLYWYRQALGQGPEFLTYFNYEAQQDKSGLPNDRFSAERPEGSISTLTIQRTEQRDSAMYRCASSPPATPYEQYFGPGTRLTVT.

The rearrangement joins TRBV28 to TRBJ1-5, with 11 bases fitting TRBD1. J was trimmed by 1 base and V by 6 bases; bases with no gene match: 8. Germline CDR1 reads MDHEN; CDR2 reads SYDVKM. The CDR3 totals 17 residues. The CDR3 DNA follows: TGTGCCAGCAGATCATTGGGGACAGGGGGAAGCAATCAGCCCCAGCATTTT. Translation gives CASRSLGTGGSNQPQHF.

J is TRBJ1-1 and V is TRBV25-1; 7 bases align to TRBD1. The CDR3 runs 15 residues. Germline CDR1 reads MGHDK; CDR2 reads SYGVNS. V shed 3 bases, J shed 5 bases, and the junction held 9 bases outside the gene matches. The CDR3 is CASSEKGGRWTEAFF. The CDR3 region has the DNA TGTGCCAGCAGTGAGAAAGGGGGCAGGTGGACTGAAGCTTTCTTT.

The genes are TRBV27 and TRBJ2-1, with 13 bases lining up with TRBD2. The CDR3 loop spans 16 amino acids. Germline trimming cut 5 bases from V and 4 bases from J; bases unmatched to any gene: 5. Germline loops: CDR1 MNHEY, CDR2 SMNVEV (reference sequence). Here the CDR3 DNA reads TGTGCCAGCAGTACCAGACTAGCGGGAGGATACAATGAGCAGTTCTTC. This gives the protein CASSTRLAGGYNEQFF.

The chain links TRBV9 to TRBJ1-1; D not certain. CDR1 is SGDLS, CDR2 YYNGEE, per germline. CDR3 size: 13 residues. The V end was cut by 1 base, the J end by 1 base, with 5 bases between. The CDR3 spells CASSVTGNTEAFF. The DNA of the CDR3 is TGTGCCAGCAGCGTAACCGGGAACACTGAAGCTTTCTTT.

The chain joins TRBV7-2 to TRBJ2-3; TRBD2 matches at 10 bases. The CDR3 length is 15 residues. Germline-derived CDR1 and CDR2 are SGHTA and FQGNSA. V dropped 6 bases and J dropped 1; count of bases not matched to a gene: 4. The CDR3 is CASRTLAGGTDTQYF. The CDR3 coding sequence is TGTGCCAGCAGAACTCTAGCGGGAGGCACAGATACGCAGTATTTT.

This chain joins TRBV7-2 and TRBJ2-7; 8 nucleotides agree with TRBD1. CDR3 length: 14 amino acids. V lost 5 bases, J lost 3 bases, and 6 bases stayed unmatched. Germline loops: CDR1 SGHTA, CDR2 FQGNSA. The CDR3 reads CASSLDRDLYEQYF. The CDR3, as DNA: TGTGCCAGCAGCCTGGACAGGGACCTCTACGAGCAGTACTTC.

V usage is TRBV2 and J usage is TRBJ2-2, with 7 bases that match TRBD1. The ends lost 9 bases at V and 2 bases at J; junction bases unmatched: 15. Germline lookup yields CDR1 SNHLY and CDR2 FYNNEI. This CDR3 has 17 amino acids. The CDR3 here is CASAEQGLKANTGELFF. CDR3 DNA sequence: TGTGCCAGTGCTGAACAGGGGCTCAAGGCAAACACCGGGGAGCTGTTTTTT.

The chain employs TRBV30 and TRBJ2-7, with 9 bases identical to TRBD1. Unmatched junction bases numbered 12, after V lost 4 bases and J lost 2 bases. The CDR3 consists of 16 residues. In germline, CDR1 is GTSNPN, CDR2 SVGIG (reference sequence). This chain's CDR3 is CAWKPSPGQGPYEQYF. CDR3 DNA: TGTGCCTGGAAACCGTCTCCGGGACAGGGTCCCTACGAGCAGTACTTC.

The chain joins TRBV6-5 to TRBJ1-4; D gene ambiguous. The V end lost 6 bases, the J end lost 8 bases, and 10 bases lay between the germline ends. This CDR3 is 12 amino acids long. The germline V gene has CDR1 MNHEY and CDR2 SVGAGI. CDR3 amino acids: CASSPDGEKLFF. CDR3 bases: TGTGCCAGCAGCCCGGACGGGGAAAAACTGTTTTTT.